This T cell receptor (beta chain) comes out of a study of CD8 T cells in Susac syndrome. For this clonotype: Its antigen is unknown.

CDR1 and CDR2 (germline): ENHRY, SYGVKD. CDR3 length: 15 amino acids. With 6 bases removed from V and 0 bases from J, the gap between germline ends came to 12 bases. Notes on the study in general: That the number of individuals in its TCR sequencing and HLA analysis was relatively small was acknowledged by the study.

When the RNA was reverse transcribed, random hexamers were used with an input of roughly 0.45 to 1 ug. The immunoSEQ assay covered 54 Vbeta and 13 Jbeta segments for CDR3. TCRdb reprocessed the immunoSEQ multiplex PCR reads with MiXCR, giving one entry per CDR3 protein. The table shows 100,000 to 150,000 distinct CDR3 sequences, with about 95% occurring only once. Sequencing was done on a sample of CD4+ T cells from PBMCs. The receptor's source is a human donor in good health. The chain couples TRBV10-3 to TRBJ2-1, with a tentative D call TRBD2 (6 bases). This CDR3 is CAISPSVSSYNEQFF. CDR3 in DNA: TGTGCCATCAGCCCTAGCGTAAGCTCCTACAATGAGCAGTTCTTC.